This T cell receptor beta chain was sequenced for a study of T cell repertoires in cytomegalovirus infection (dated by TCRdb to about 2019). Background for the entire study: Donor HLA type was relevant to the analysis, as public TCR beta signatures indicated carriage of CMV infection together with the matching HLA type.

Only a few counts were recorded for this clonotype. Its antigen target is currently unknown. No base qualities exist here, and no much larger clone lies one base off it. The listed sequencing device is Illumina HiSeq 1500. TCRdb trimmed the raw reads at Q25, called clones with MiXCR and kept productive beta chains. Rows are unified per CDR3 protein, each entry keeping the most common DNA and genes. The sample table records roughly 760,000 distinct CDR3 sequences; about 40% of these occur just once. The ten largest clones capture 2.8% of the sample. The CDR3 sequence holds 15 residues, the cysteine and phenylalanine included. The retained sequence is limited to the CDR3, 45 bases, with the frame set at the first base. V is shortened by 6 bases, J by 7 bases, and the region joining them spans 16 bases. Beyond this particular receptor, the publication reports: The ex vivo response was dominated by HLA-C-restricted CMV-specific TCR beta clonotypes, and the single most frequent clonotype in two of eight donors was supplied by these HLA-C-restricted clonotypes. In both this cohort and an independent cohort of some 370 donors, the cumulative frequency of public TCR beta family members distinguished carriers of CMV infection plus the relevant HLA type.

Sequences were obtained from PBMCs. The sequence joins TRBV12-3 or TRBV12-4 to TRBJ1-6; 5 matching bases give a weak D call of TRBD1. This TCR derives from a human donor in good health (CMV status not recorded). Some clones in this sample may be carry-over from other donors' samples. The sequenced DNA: TGTGCCAGCAGCCTCGGAGGGGACGGAAATTCACCCCTCCACTTT. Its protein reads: CASSLGGDGNSPLHF.